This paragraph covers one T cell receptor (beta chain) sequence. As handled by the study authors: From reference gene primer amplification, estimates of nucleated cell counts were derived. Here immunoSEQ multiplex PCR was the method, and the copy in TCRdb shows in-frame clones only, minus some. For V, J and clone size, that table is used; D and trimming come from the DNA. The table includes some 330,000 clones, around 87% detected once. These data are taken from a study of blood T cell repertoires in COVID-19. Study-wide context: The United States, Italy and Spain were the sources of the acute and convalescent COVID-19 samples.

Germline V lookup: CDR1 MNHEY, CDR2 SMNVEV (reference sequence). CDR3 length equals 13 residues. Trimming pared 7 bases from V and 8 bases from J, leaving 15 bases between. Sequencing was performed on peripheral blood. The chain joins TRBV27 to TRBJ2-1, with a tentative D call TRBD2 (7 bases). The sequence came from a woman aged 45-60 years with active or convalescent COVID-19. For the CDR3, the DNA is TGTGCCAGCAAGGAGGGGGGGAGGGATGAGCAGTTCTTC. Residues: CASKEGGRDEQFF.